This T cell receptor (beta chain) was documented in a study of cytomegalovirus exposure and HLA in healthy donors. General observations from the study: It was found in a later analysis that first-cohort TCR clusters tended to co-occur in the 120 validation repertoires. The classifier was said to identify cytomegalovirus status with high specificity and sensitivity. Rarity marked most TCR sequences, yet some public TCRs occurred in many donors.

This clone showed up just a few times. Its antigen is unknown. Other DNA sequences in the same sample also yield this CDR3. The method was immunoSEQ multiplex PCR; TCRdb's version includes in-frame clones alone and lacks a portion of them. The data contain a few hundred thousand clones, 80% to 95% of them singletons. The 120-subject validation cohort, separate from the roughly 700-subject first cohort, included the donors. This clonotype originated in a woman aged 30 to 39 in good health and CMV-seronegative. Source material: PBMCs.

In DNA, the CDR3 is TGTGCCAGTAGCGGGACAGGAGCTTACGAGCAGTACTTC. Protein sequence: CASSGTGAYEQYF. The chain is built from TRBV19 and TRBJ2-7; 8 bases fit TRBD1. Germline CDR1 LNHDA, CDR2 SQIVND (reference sequence). CDR3 size: 13 residues. The trim removed 6 bases at V and 4 bases at J, leaving 5 bases unmatched.